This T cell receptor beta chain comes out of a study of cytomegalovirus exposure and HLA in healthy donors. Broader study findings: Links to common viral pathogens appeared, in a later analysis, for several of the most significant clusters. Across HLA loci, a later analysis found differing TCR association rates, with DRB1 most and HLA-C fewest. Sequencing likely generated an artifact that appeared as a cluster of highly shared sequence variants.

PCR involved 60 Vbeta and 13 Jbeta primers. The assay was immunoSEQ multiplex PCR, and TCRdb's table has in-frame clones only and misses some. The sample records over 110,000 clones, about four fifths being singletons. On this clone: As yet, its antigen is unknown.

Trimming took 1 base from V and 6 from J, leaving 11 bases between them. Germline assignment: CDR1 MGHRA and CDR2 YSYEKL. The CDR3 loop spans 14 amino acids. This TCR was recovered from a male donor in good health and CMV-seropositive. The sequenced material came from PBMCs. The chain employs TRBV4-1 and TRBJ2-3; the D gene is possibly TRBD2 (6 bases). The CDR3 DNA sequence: TGCGCCAGCAGCCAAGTGACTAGGTCGGATACGCAGTATTTT. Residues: CASSQVTRSDTQYF.